The 11 T cell receptor beta chains in this list originate from one sample, sequenced in a study of molecular identifiers for immune sequencing clone quantification. TCRdb itself ran the PCR reads through MiXCR, one entry per CDR3 protein. The sample yields approximately 100,000 distinct CDR3 sequences, roughly a third seen once. The specimen sequenced was naive CD8+ T cells from blood, with Jurkat cell RNA spiked in. Subset: FACS-sorted CD8+CD4-CCR7+CD45RA+ naive T cells. The receptors derive from a human donor in good health. Some libraries in this study had Jurkat cell RNA spiked in.

This clonotype was detected a few times. V and J are TRBV5-4 and TRBJ2-1; the D gene is possibly TRBD2 (7 bases). V was cut by 4 bases and J by 9 bases, with 23 bases left in between. There are 16 residues in the CDR3. From germline, CDR1 is SGHNT and CDR2 YYREEE (reference sequence). Written as DNA, the CDR3 is TGTGCCAGCAGCCCCATACAATTGGCGGGGGCTGGTGAGCAGTTCTTC. This codes for CASSPIQLAGAGEQFF.

CDR3 region: CSVVGANTGELFF. The CDR3 DNA reads as TGCAGCGTTGTCGGTGCGAACACCGGGGAGCTGTTTTTT. This chain links TRBV29-1 with TRBJ2-2, with D unclear. Trimming took off 4 bases at V and 0 bases at J, with 6 bases between the two ends. The germline CDR1 and CDR2 sequences are SQVTM and ANQGSEA. The CDR3 is 13 residues long.

With regard to this clonotype: A much larger clone sits a single nucleotide away, making a read error possible. The V gene is TRBV28, the J gene TRBJ2-2; no clear D gene. CDR1 is MDHEN and CDR2 is SYDVKM in the germline V gene. The V gene lost 6 bases and the J gene lost 6 bases, with 11 bases spanning the gap. The length of the CDR3 is 13 residues. This CDR3 is CASRFWSAGELFF. The CDR3 region has the DNA TGTGCCAGCAGGTTTTGGTCCGCCGGGGAGCTGTTTTTT.

This clonotype was picked up many times. The CDR3 is CSVASGSYEQYF. The CDR3 DNA reads as TGCAGCGTAGCGAGTGGCAGCTACGAGCAGTACTTC. The V call is TRBV29-1, the J call TRBJ2-7; D is ambiguous. Per the germline V gene, CDR1 is SQVTM and CDR2 is ANQGSEA. The CDR3 has 12 amino acids. With 6 bases removed from V and 3 bases from J, the gap between germline ends came to 12 bases.

A note on this clonotype: This could be a read error, since a much larger clone is one nucleotide away. Without the conserved terminal phenylalanine or tryptophan, this CDR3 likely stems from a read error. The genes are TRBV2 and TRBJ2-3, with D perhaps matching TRBD1 or TRBD2 (5 bases each). Germline CDR1 and CDR2: SNHLY and FYNNEI. V lost 6 bases and J lost 6, with 16 bases in between. CDR3 length: 14 residues. The CDR3 spells CASRTTGLYDTQYL. As DNA, the CDR3 is TGTGCCAGCAGGACCACAGGACTTTACGATACGCAGTATCTT.

As regards this clonotype: One end of the junction varies from germline; a read error may be responsible. This chain joins TRBV20-1 and TRBJ2-2; 7 nucleotides line up with TRBD1. Germline loops: CDR1 DFQATT, CDR2 SNEGSKA (reference sequence). The CDR3 is 15 amino acids. As DNA, the CDR3 is TGCAGTGCTAGAAGTGACAGGGAGAACACCGGGGAGCTGCTTTTT. It codes for CSARSDRENTGELLF.

This chain links TRBV20-1 with TRBJ2-7; D perhaps matches TRBD2 (6 bases). Trimming pared 1 base from V and 2 bases from J, leaving 12 bases between. This CDR3 spans 14 amino acids. The V gene's germline CDR1 is DFQATT and CDR2 SNEGSKA (reference sequence). For the CDR3, the DNA is TGCAGTGCTAGAGTCGTTGGGGAGGCCTACGAGCAGTACTTC. This gives the protein CSARVVGEAYEQYF.

This clonotype was counted a few times. The chain carries TRBV12-3 or TRBV12-4 and TRBJ1-5; D unclear. The ends were cut back, 1 base at V and 7 bases at J, with 11 bases in the middle. The CDR3 consists of 14 residues. The CDR3 sequence is CASSLVVLGQPQHF. The CDR3 bases are TGTGCCAGCAGTTTAGTCGTATTAGGACAGCCCCAGCATTTT.

There are a few counts of this clonotype. CDR3 sequence reads: CASSYSWLAGGETQYF. The CDR3, as DNA: TGTGCCAGCAGTTACAGTTGGCTAGCGGGAGGAGAGACCCAGTACTTC. The genes are TRBV6-6 and TRBJ2-5; 11 bases are a match to TRBD2. CDR1 and CDR2 (germline): MNHNY, SVGAGI (reference sequence). The V segment lost 2 bases and the J segment 4 bases; nucleotides outside the gene matches: 6. The CDR3 extends over 16 amino acids.

The gene calls are TRBV7-6 and TRBJ2-7; perhaps D is TRBD1 or TRBD2 (6 bases each). Between the trimmed V and J ends, which lost 5 bases and 6 bases, there was a span of 20 bases. This CDR3 comprises 15 residues. Germline V gene sequence: CDR1 SGHVS, CDR2 FNYEAQ. CDR3 sequence: CASSVALAKGGEQYF. In DNA form, the CDR3 reads TGTGCCAGCAGCGTGGCGTTGGCGAAGGGGGGCGAGCAGTACTTC.

V and J are TRBV11-2 and TRBJ2-7; D is undetermined. Trimming pared 5 bases from V and 0 bases from J, leaving 5 bases between. The CDR3 runs to 12 residues. The germline V gene encodes CDR1 SGHAT and CDR2 FQNNGV. The CDR3 DNA reads TGTGCCAGCAGCCGAGCCTCCTACGAGCAGTACTTC. Translated: CASSRASYEQYF.